The text below deals with one T cell receptor beta chain. Its antigen specificity is not known. No quality values exist for individual bases; no much larger clone is one base distant. Via the germline V gene, CDR1 is SGHTA and CDR2 FQGNSA. Spanning cysteine to phenylalanine, the CDR3 consists of 14 amino acids. CDR3 DNA is the only sequence kept; it has 42 bases, read in frame from the first base. The junction shows trimming of 4 bases on V and 5 bases on J, plus 11 bases between the germline ends. The sample comes from a study of T-cell reconstitution after alpha-beta-depleted transplantation in children (dated by TCRdb to between 2015 and 2016). Looking at the study overall: Using TCR repertoire profiling, the study followed T-cell immune reconstitution in a quantitative way in children after TCRalphabeta/CD19-depleted allogeneic hematopoietic cell transplantation.

Receptor amplification or capture employed PCR. The listed sequencing device is Illumina HiSeq 2500. TCR library preparation used molecular barcoding, with unique molecular identifiers applied to normalize quantification of the TCRbeta repertoire. The public reads were reanalyzed by TCRdb: fastp trimming at Q25, MiXCR alignment, in-frame beta chains only. For every CDR3 protein sequence, its rows merge into one entry that carries the most common genes and DNA. In this sample the table shows about 610,000 distinct CDR3 sequences, 10% to 13% of which occur a single time. About 4.2% of the sample is taken by the ten largest.

This TCR was recovered from a human donor who donated a stem cell graft to a child with acute myeloid leukemia. Sequenced here: PBMCs from the stem cell graft donor, sampled from the stem cell graft. The chain is assembled from TRBV7-2 and TRBJ1-4; the D gene cannot be named for sure. The nucleotide sequence is given as TGTGCCAGCAGCTCCACCTTTAAGAATGAAAAACTGTTTTTT. Translated, it gives CASSSTFKNEKLFF.